The rows below give T cell receptor beta chains drawn from one sample of a study of blood T cell repertoires in COVID-19. The data were produced by immunoSEQ multiplex PCR, yet TCRdb's version contains in-frame clones alone and is incomplete. The sample shows over 300,000 clones, about 85% of them seen only once. Sequencing used PBMCs or T cells enriched from blood (not recorded which). The receptors were sampled from a woman aged 25-40 years who had recovered from COVID-19. The CDR3 runs from the conserved cysteine through the conserved F or W. The D gene is left open where the match is weak. A clone size is listed for some rows: how often the clone was seen (once, few, many), or a class if it is expanded.

V,J,D,size,CDR3,DNA
TRBV5-4,TRBJ2-7,TRBD1,.,CASSLDRASLYEQYF,TGTGCCAGCAGCTTAGACAGGGCTTCTCTCTACGAGCAGTACTTC
TRBV5-1,TRBJ2-6,TRBD1,.,CASSLPGQGWASGANVLTF,TGCGCCAGCAGCTTGCCCGGACAGGGGTGGGCTAGTGGGGCCAACGTCCTGACTTTC
TRBV2,TRBJ2-7,.,.,CASRGDSQYF,TGTGCCAGCAGAGGGGACTCGCAGTACTTC
TRBV4-2,TRBJ1-2,TRBD1,few,CASSQDLAGGEDGYTF,TGTGCCAGCAGCCAAGATCTGGCAGGGGGCGAAGATGGCTACACCTTC
TRBV30,TRBJ2-7,.,.,CAWSMGGYEQYF,TGTGCCTGGAGCATGGGGGGCTACGAGCAGTACTTC
TRBV30,TRBJ2-6,.,.,CAWSAISGANVLTF,TGTGCCTGGAGTGCCATTTCTGGGGCCAACGTCCTGACTTTC
TRBV19,TRBJ2-7,TRBD2,.,CASSMSSGGYNEQYF,TGTGCCAGTAGTATGAGTAGCGGGGGGTATAACGAGCAGTACTTC
TRBV7-2,TRBJ1-1,TRBD1,.,CASSFKQGATAFF,TGTGCCAGCAGCTTTAAACAGGGGGCTACAGCTTTCTTT
TRBV7-9,TRBJ1-2,TRBD1,.,CASSFGTGNYGYTF,TGTGCCAGCAGCTTCGGGACAGGGAACTATGGCTACACCTTC
TRBV4-1,TRBJ1-2,.,.,CASSQVNSNYGYTF,TGCGCCAGCAGCCAAGTGAACAGTAACTATGGCTACACCTTC
TRBV25-1,TRBJ1-6,.,.,CASSEYEAGNSPLHF,TGTGCCAGCAGTGAATACGAGGCGGGTAATTCACCCCTCCACTTT
TRBV29-1,TRBJ2-3,TRBD1,once,CSVGDSRTDTQYF,TGCAGCGTCGGGGACAGCCGCACAGATACGCAGTATTTT
TRBV5-1,TRBJ2-7,TRBD1,.,CASSVDRVYEQYF,TGCGCCAGCAGCGTGGACAGGGTCTACGAGCAGTACTTC
TRBV11-1,TRBJ2-7,TRBD2,once,CASSLTSGGQGEQYF,TGTGCCAGCAGCTTAACAAGCGGGGGCCAGGGCGAGCAGTACTTC
TRBV6-5,TRBJ1-6,.,few,CASRTSEWNSPLHF,TGTGCCAGCAGGACAAGTGAGTGGAATTCACCCCTCCACTTT
TRBV19,TRBJ1-2,TRBD1,.,CASRPGQRNYGYTF,TGTGCCAGTAGACCGGGACAGCGTAACTATGGCTACACCTTC
TRBV7-3,TRBJ1-1,.,.,CASSRLHSTNTEAFF,TGTGCCAGCAGCCGCTTACATTCCACAAACACTGAAGCTTTCTTT
TRBV7-3,TRBJ1-3,TRBD1,.,CASSITGGPLHSGNTIYF,TGTGCCAGCAGCATCACAGGGGGTCCGCTACACTCTGGAAACACCATATATTTT
TRBV9,TRBJ2-2,.,.,CASSVWQENTGELFF,TGTGCCAGCAGCGTTTGGCAGGAGAACACCGGGGAGCTGTTTTTT
TRBV6-6,TRBJ1-5,.,.,CASSSAGPQHF,TGTGCCAGCAGTTCTGCGGGGCCCCAGCATTTT
TRBV7-9,TRBJ1-6,.,.,CASSQDMYSPLHF,TGTGCCAGCAGTCAAGACATGTATTCACCCCTCCACTTT
TRBV7-9,TRBJ2-1,TRBD1,.,CASSDTGGGLNEQFF,TGTGCCAGCAGCGACACAGGGGGCGGGTTGAATGAGCAGTTCTTC
TRBV29-1,TRBJ2-1,.,few,CSVEKGSGEQFF,TGCAGCGTTGAAAAAGGGTCGGGAGAGCAGTTCTTC
TRBV5-1,TRBJ2-5,TRBD1,.,CASSLAGQGAETQYF,TGCGCCAGCAGCTTGGCCGGACAGGGAGCGGAGACCCAGTACTTC
TRBV6-5,TRBJ1-4,TRBD1,.,CASAEDRGQKLFF,TGTGCCAGCGCGGAGGACAGGGGTCAGAAACTGTTTTTT
TRBV6-1,TRBJ1-1,.,.,CASSEIRLMNTEAFF,TGTGCCAGCAGTGAAATTCGACTTATGAACACTGAAGCTTTCTTT
TRBV18,TRBJ2-7,TRBD1,.,CASSPPSGTGNEQYF,TGTGCCAGCTCACCACCGTCTGGGACAGGGAACGAGCAGTACTTC
TRBV7-2,TRBJ1-1,TRBD1,.,CASSRGQGRHTEAFF,TGTGCCAGCAGCCGGGGACAGGGGAGGCACACTGAAGCTTTCTTT
TRBV7-6,TRBJ2-1,TRBD1,.,CASSLVWTGGNDEQFF,TGTGCCAGCAGCTTAGTGTGGACAGGGGGAAATGATGAGCAGTTCTTC
TRBV15,TRBJ2-5,.,.,CATSRGGIQETQYF,TGTGCCACCAGCAGAGGAGGCATCCAAGAGACCCAGTACTTC
TRBV5-1,TRBJ2-5,TRBD1,once,CASSPNRGIQETQYF,TGCGCCAGCAGCCCTAACAGGGGGATTCAAGAGACCCAGTACTTC
TRBV27,TRBJ1-2,.,.,CASSLSSTNDGYTF,TGTGCCAGCAGTTTATCATCGACAAACGATGGCTACACCTTC